The 9 T cell receptor beta chains below come from one sample, sequenced in a study of blood T cell repertoires in COVID-19. Sequencing was performed with immunoSEQ multiplex PCR; in TCRdb, only in-frame clones are kept and a portion is missing. The sample lists 250,000 to 300,000 clones, 70% to 90% occurring once. Sequences were obtained from PBMCs or T cells enriched from blood (not recorded which). The receptor set was obtained from a woman in her forties or fifties who had recovered from COVID-19.

The genes are TRBV5-4 and TRBJ2-1; 12 bases fit TRBD2. CDR1 is SGHNT and CDR2 is YYREEE in the germline V gene (reference sequence). The V segment lost 4 bases and the J segment 3 bases; nucleotides outside the gene matches: 5. The CDR3 sequence is 16 residues long. In DNA, the CDR3 is TGTGCCAGCAGCCTGACTAGCGGGAGTGTCTACAATGAGCAGTTCTTC. Translated, it gives CASSLTSGSVYNEQFF.

CDR3 amino acids: CASSSDREKGPQHF. CDR3 bases: TGTGCCAGCAGTTCTGACAGGGAAAAAGGGCCCCAGCATTTT. The chain combines TRBV2 with TRBJ1-5; 7 nucleotides align to TRBD1. Germline V gives CDR1 SNHLY, CDR2 FYNNEI. Trimming took 5 bases from V and 9 from J; bases not matched to a gene: 10. The CDR3 is 14 residues long.

This chain uses TRBV4-2 with TRBJ1-2, with TRBD1 identical over 7 bases. There are 15 residues in the CDR3. With 4 bases clipped from V and 2 bases from J, the junction kept 7 bases outside the gene matches. From germline, CDR1 is LGHNA and CDR2 YNFKEQ. In DNA, the CDR3 is TGTGCCAGCAGCCCTAGTGAGGGGGCCAACTATGGCTACACCTTC. This gives the protein CASSPSEGANYGYTF.

This clone came up many times. The chain recombines TRBV5-1 with TRBJ1-6; D call uncertain. Trimming shortened V by 4 bases and J by 6 bases, and 14 bases separated the two germline ends. The CDR3 loop spans 15 amino acids. CDR1 and CDR2 (germline): SGHRS, YFSETQ. The CDR3 nucleotides read TGCGCCAGCAGCCTCGACCTACCGGGTAATTCACCCCTCCACTTT. This codes for CASSLDLPGNSPLHF. Using reference TRBV5-1 and TRBJ1-6 for the parts outside the CDR3, the full variable domain is KAGVTQTPRYLIKTRGQQVTLSCSPISGHRSVSWYQQTPGQGLQFLFEYFSETQRNKGNFPGRFSGRQFSNSRSEMNVSTLELGDSALYLCASSLDLPGNSPLHFGNGTRLTVT.

The chain employs TRBV28 and TRBJ2-6, with D hard to call. This CDR3 is built from 15 residues. Germline CDR1 is MDHEN and CDR2 is SYDVKM. V shed 5 bases and J shed 0 bases, with 8 bases lying between them. The CDR3 reads CASSPGPSGANVLTF. Written as DNA, the CDR3 is TGTGCCAGCAGTCCTGGGCCCTCTGGGGCCAACGTCCTGACTTTC.

The V gene is TRBV7-9, the J gene TRBJ2-2, with TRBD2 matching over 8 bases. CDR3 length: 16 residues. The V gene end was trimmed by 1 base and the J gene end by 2 bases; junction bases not matched to a gene: 3. Per the germline V gene, CDR1 is SEHNR and CDR2 is FQNEAQ (reference sequence). This chain's CDR3 is CASSLELADNTGELFF. The CDR3 coding sequence is TGTGCCAGCAGCTTAGAACTAGCGGATAACACCGGGGAGCTGTTTTTT.

The sample holds a few counts of this clone. The CDR3 sequence: CASSISTESPQHF. For the CDR3, the DNA is TGTGCCAGTAGTATTTCGACGGAGAGCCCCCAGCATTTT. The chain carries TRBV19 and TRBJ1-5; D gene unclear. Germline CDR1 reads LNHDA; CDR2 reads SQIVND (reference sequence). Trimming shortened V by 3 bases and J by 10 bases, and 13 bases separated the two germline ends. This CDR3 is 13 amino acids long. The variable domain in full, completed from reference TRBV19 and TRBJ1-5, reads DGGITQSPKYLFRKEGQNVTLSCEQNLNHDAMYWYRQDPGQGLRLIYYSQIVNDFQKGDIAEGYSVSREKKESFPLTVTSAQKNPTAFYLCASSISTESPQHFGDGTRLSIL.

V usage is TRBV11-2 and J usage is TRBJ2-5; TRBD2 agrees at 12 bases. Germline values: CDR1 SGHAT, CDR2 FQNNGV. V was clipped by 2 bases and J by 4 bases; unmatched bases: 5. This CDR3 is 16 amino acids long. CDR3 nucleotides: TGTGCCAGCAGCTTATCACCGACTAGCGGGAGAGAGACCCAGTACTTC. This encodes CASSLSPTSGRETQYF.

The CDR3 loop reads CASSPQGIYATGELFF. The CDR3 DNA reads as TGTGCCAGCAGCCCACAGGGGATATATGCCACCGGGGAGCTGTTTTTT. This chain links TRBV5-5 with TRBJ2-2, with 7 nucleotides matching TRBD1. After removal of 4 bases from V and 4 bases from J, the junction contained 10 bases not matched to a gene. Germline values: CDR1 SGHKS, CDR2 YYEKEE (reference sequence). CDR3 size: 16 residues.